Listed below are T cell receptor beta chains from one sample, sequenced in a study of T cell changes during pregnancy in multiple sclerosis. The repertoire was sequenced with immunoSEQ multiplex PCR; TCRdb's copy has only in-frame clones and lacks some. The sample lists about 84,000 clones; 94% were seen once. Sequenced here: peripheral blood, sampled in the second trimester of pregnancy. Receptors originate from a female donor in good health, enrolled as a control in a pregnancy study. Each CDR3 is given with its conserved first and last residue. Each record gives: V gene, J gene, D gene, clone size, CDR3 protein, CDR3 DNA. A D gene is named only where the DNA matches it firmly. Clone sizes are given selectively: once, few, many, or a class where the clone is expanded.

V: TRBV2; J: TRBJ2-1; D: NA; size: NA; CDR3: CAGAGWLVSNEQFF; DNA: TGTGCCGGCGCAGGGTGGCTAGTCAGCAATGAGCAGTTCTTC
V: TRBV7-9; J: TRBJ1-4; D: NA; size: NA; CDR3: CASSSSGIYEKLFF; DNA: TGTGCCAGCAGCTCCTCAGGGATTTATGAAAAACTGTTTTTT
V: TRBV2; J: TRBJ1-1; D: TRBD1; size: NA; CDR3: CARRPGTGNTEAFF; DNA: TGTGCCAGACGACCCGGGACAGGGAACACTGAAGCTTTCTTT
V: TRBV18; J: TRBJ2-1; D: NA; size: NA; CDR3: CASSLGGAYNEQFF; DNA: TGTGCCAGCTCACTTGGCGGGGCCTACAATGAGCAGTTCTTC
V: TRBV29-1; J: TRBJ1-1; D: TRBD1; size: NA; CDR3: CSVTPQGALWDTEAFF; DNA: TGCAGCGTAACCCCGCAGGGGGCCCTTTGGGACACTGAAGCTTTCTTT
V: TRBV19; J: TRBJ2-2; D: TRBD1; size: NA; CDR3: CASRQGAVTGELFF; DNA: TGTGCCAGTAGGCAGGGGGCAGTGACCGGGGAGCTGTTTTTT
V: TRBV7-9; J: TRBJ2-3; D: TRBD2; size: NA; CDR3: CASSLVRLASTDTQYF; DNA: TGTGCCAGCAGCTTAGTTCGACTAGCCAGCACAGATACGCAGTATTTT
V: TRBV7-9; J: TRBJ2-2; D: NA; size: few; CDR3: CASSNPTANTGELFF; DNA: TGTGCCAGCAGCAATCCGACAGCTAACACCGGGGAGCTGTTTTTT
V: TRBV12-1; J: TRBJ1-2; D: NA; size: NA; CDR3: CASSSHVREYYGYTF; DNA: TGTGCCAGCAGCTCCCACGTACGAGAGTACTATGGCTACACCTTC
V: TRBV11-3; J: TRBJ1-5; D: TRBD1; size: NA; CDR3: CASSMEDLGTAYSNQPQHF; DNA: TGTGCCAGCAGCATGGAAGACCTTGGGACAGCCTATAGCAATCAGCCCCAGCATTTT
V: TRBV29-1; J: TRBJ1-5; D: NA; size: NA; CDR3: CSAASGGGNQPQHF; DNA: TGCAGCGCGGCCTCGGGGGGCGGAAATCAGCCCCAGCATTTT
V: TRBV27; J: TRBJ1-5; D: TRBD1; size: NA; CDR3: CASSLSGGGQPQHF; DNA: TGTGCCAGCAGTTTATCAGGGGGCGGGCAGCCCCAGCATTTT
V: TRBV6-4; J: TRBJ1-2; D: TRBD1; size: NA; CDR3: CASRAGTGGIYGYTF; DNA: TGTGCCAGCAGAGCCGGGACAGGGGGTATCTATGGCTACACCTTC
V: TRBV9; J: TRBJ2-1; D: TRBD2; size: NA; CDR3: CASSVEGGRGGAEQFF; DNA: TGTGCCAGCAGCGTAGAGGGCGGGAGAGGAGGAGCTGAGCAGTTCTTC
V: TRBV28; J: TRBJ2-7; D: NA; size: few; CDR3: CASTYSRGAYEQYF; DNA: TGTGCCAGCACTTATAGCAGGGGCGCCTACGAGCAGTACTTC
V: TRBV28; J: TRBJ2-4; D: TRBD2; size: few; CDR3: CASSFGGGGGIQYF; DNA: TGTGCCAGCAGTTTTGGGGGGGGTGGAGGCATTCAGTACTTC
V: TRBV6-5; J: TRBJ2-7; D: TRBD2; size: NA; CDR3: CASTMGGGYSYEQYF; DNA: TGTGCCAGCACCATGGGGGGGGGATACTCCTACGAGCAGTACTTC
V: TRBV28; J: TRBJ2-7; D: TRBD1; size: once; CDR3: CASREGQGSSYEQYF; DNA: TGTGCCAGCAGAGAGGGACAGGGGAGCTCCTACGAGCAGTACTTC
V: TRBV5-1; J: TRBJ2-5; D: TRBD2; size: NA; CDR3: CASSVGTSGRPEQETQYF; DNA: TGCGCCAGCAGCGTCGGGACTAGCGGGAGGCCCGAACAAGAGACCCAGTACTTC
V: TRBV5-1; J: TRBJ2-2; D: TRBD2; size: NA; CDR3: CASSALAGGNTGELFF; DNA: TGCGCCAGCAGCGCGCTAGCGGGAGGAAACACCGGGGAGCTGTTTTTT
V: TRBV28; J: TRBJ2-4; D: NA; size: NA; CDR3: CASRALESYF; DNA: TGTGCCAGCAGGGCCCTAGAGTCGTACTTC
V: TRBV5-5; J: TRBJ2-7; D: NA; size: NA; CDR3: CASSLEYGQIYEQYF; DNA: TGTGCCAGCAGCTTGGAGTATGGACAAATCTACGAGCAGTACTTC
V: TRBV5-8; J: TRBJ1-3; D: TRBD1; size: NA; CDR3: CASSEGQVFYSGNTIYF; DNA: TGTGCCAGCAGCGAAGGACAGGTTTTTTACTCTGGAAACACCATATATTTT
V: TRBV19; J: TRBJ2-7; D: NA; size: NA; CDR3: CATKDSVASYEQYF; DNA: TGTGCCACTAAAGACAGTGTAGCTTCCTACGAGCAGTACTTC
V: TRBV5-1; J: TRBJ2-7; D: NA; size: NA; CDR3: CASGRDNSYEQYF; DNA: TGCGCCAGCGGCAGGGACAACTCCTACGAGCAGTACTTC
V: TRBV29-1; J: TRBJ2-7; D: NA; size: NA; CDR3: CSASGGIHYEQYF; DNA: TGCAGCGCGAGTGGAGGGATTCACTACGAGCAGTACTTC
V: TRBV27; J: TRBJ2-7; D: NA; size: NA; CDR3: CASSRQGGEQYF; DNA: TGTGCCAGCAGTCGACAGGGAGGCGAGCAGTACTTC
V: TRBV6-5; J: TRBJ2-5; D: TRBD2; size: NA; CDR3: CASSQRGLEETQYF; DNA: TGTGCCAGCAGCCAAAGGGGACTAGAAGAGACCCAGTACTTC
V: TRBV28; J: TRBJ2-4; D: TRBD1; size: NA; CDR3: CASSIQPTGIDIQYF; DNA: TGTGCCAGCAGCATCCAACCGACAGGGATTGACATTCAGTACTTC
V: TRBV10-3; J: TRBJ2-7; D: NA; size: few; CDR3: CAISEGRDTYEQYF; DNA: TGTGCCATCAGTGAGGGCAGGGACACCTACGAGCAGTACTTC
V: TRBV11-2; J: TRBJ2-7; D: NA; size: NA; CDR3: CASSLLGGMEQYF; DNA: TGTGCCAGCAGCTTATTGGGGGGAATGGAGCAGTACTTC
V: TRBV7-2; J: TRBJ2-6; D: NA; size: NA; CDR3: CASSKEASGANVLTF; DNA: TGTGCCAGCAGTAAAGAGGCTTCTGGGGCCAACGTCCTGACTTTC
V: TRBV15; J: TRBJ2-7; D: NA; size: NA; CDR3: CATSRDLQGGGYEQYF; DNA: TGTGCCACCAGCAGAGATCTCCAGGGGGGCGGCTACGAGCAGTACTTC
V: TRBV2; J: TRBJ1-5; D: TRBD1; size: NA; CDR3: CASSGGQGWDQPQHF; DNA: TGTGCCAGCAGTGGCGGACAGGGGTGGGATCAGCCCCAGCATTTT
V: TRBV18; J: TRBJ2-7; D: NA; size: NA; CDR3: CASSTLGRYREQYF; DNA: TGTGCCAGCTCGACTTTAGGCCGCTATCGCGAGCAGTACTTC
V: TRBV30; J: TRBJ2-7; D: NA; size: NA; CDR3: CAWSRDISYEQYF; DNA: TGTGCCTGGAGCCGAGACATCTCCTACGAGCAGTACTTC
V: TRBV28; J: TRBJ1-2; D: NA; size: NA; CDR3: CASSEVDYGYTF; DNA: TGTGCCAGCAGCGAGGTCGACTATGGCTACACCTTC
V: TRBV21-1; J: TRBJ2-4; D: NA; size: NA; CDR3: CARDRGGKNIQYF; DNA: TGTGCCAGGGATAGGGGGGGAAAAAACATTCAGTACTTC
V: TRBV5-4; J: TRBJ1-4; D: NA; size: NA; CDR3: CASRPSEATNEKLFF; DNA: TGTGCCAGCCGCCCTTCGGAGGCAACTAATGAAAAACTGTTTTTT
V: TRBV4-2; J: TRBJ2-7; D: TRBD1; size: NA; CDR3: CASSQSDRGLSYEQYF; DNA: TGTGCCAGCAGCCAATCGGACAGGGGTTTATCCTACGAGCAGTACTTC
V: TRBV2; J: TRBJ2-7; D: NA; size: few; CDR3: CASRSQAKYEQYF; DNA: TGTGCCAGCCGTAGTCAAGCGAAATACGAGCAGTACTTC
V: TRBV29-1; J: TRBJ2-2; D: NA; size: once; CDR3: CSVATGSQKYTGELFF; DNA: TGCAGCGTGGCAACAGGAAGCCAAAAATACACCGGGGAGCTGTTTTTT
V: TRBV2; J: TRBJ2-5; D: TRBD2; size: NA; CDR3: CASSPGLQYQETQYF; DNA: TGTGCCAGCAGTCCGGGACTACAGTACCAAGAGACCCAGTACTTC
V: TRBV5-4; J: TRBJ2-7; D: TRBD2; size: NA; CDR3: CASSPTSGSSYEQYF; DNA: TGTGCCAGCAGCCCGACTAGCGGGAGCTCCTACGAGCAGTACTTC
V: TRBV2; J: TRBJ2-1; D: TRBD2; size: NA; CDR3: CASTGRTSGRTYNEQFF; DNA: TGTGCCAGCACCGGGAGGACTAGCGGGAGGACCTACAATGAGCAGTTCTTC
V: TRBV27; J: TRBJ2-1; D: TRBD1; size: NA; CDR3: CASSPSLGQSYNEQFF; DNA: TGTGCCAGCAGTCCATCCCTGGGACAGAGCTACAATGAGCAGTTCTTC
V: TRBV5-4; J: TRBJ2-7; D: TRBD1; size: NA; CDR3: CASSLRQGAKYEQYF; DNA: TGTGCCAGCAGCTTGCGACAGGGGGCGAAGTACGAGCAGTACTTC
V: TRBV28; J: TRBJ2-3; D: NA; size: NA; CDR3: CASSSLTVFSTDTQYF; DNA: TGTGCCAGCAGTTCCCTGACAGTATTCTCTACAGATACGCAGTATTTT
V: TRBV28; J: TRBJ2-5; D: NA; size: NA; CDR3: CASHPYRVYQETQYF; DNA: TGTGCCAGCCACCCCTACAGGGTTTACCAAGAGACCCAGTACTTC
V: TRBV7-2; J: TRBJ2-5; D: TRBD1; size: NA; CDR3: CASSFNRGETQYF; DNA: TGTGCCAGCAGCTTTAACAGGGGAGAGACCCAGTACTTC
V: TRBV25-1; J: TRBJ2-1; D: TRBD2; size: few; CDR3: CASSGTSGSTYNEQFF; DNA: TGTGCCAGCAGTGGGACTAGCGGGAGCACCTACAATGAGCAGTTCTTC
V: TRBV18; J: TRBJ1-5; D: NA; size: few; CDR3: CASSHEHSNQPQHF; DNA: TGTGCCAGCTCCCACGAGCATAGCAATCAGCCCCAGCATTTT